This TCR beta chain was profiled in a study of T-cell reconstitution after alpha-beta-depleted transplantation in children. After removal of 8 bases from V and 9 bases from J, the junction contained 8 bases not matched to a gene. Germline V gene lookup returns CDR1 MNHNS and CDR2 SASEGT. The CDR3 loop spans 14 amino acids. Using unique molecular identifiers, the investigators prepared the TCRbeta library. TCRdb reprocessed the PCR reads with MiXCR, giving one entry per CDR3 protein. The sample records 400,000 to 500,000 distinct CDR3 sequences, roughly 10% being singletons. This clonotype showed up just a few times.

Here the sequenced sample was PBMCs from the stem cell graft donor, taken from the stem cell graft. The chain recombines TRBV6-1 with TRBJ1-6; 9 nucleotides align to TRBD1. This TCR derives from a human donor who donated a stem cell graft to a child with acute myeloid leukemia. The CDR3 nucleotides are TGTGCCAGCGGGGACAGGGTGAAAACTTCACCCCTCCACTTT. Translating gives CASGDRVKTSPLHF.